The 10 T cell receptor beta chains below all came from one sample that was sequenced in a study of T-cell memory formation after mild COVID-19. TCRdb re-analysed the 5' RACE reads in MiXCR, keeping a single row per CDR3 protein. In the table there are some 450,000 distinct CDR3 sequences, 20% of which are singletons. Sequencing was done on a sample of PBMCs or a T cell subset sorted from them (not recorded which). These receptors all stem from an adult woman who had mild COVID-19 (a few samples of this study predate the infection). Cell type and time point are not known.

Of note for this clonotype: One base away lies a much larger clone, so this may be a sequencing read error. This chain connects TRBV20-1 to TRBJ2-7; 9 bases agree with TRBD1. The V gene's germline CDR1 is DFQATT and CDR2 SNEGSKA (reference sequence). This CDR3 is built from 17 residues. V dropped 3 bases and J dropped 1; count of bases not matched to a gene: 13. The CDR3 spells CSASSPGTGTTSYEQYF. CDR3 DNA sequence: TGCAGTGCTAGTTCCCCCGGGACAGGGACAACTTCCTACGAGCAGTACTTC.

This clonotype came up a few times. The V gene is TRBV27, the J gene TRBJ1-2; D might be TRBD1 (6 bases). CDR3 length: 12 residues. Trimming took 7 bases from V and 2 from J, leaving 8 bases between them. Germline-derived CDR1 and CDR2 are MNHEY and SMNVEV (reference sequence). The DNA for the CDR3 is TGTGCCAGCAAACAGGGAAACTATGGCTACACCTTC. It yields the protein CASKQGNYGYTF.

This clonotype was observed a handful of times. This chain connects TRBV2 to TRBJ2-2, with TRBD1 matching over 7 bases. The V segment lost 10 bases and the J segment 5 bases; nucleotides outside the gene matches: 10. CDR1 and CDR2 from the germline V gene are SNHLY and FYNNEI. The length of the CDR3 is 14 residues. CDR3 bases: TGTGCCACCAAAGACAGGGTTGGGACCGGGGAGCTGTTTTTT. It specifies CATKDRVGTGELFF.

The J gene is TRBJ1-1, the V gene TRBV10-3, with 7 bases lining up with TRBD1. The CDR3 runs 14 residues. The V gene end was trimmed by 4 bases and the J gene end by 1 base; junction bases not matched to a gene: 3. The V gene's germline CDR1 is ENHRY and CDR2 SYGVKD. The CDR3, as DNA: TGTGCCATCAGTGGCGGACAGGCGAACACTGAAGCTTTCTTT. Its protein is CAISGGQANTEAFF.

The chain has TRBV5-1 and TRBJ1-4; TRBD1 aligns across 8 bases. With V trimmed by 7 bases and J by 0 bases, 8 bases remained unmatched. The CDR3 loop spans 16 amino acids. Germline V gene lookup returns CDR1 SGHRS and CDR2 YFSETQ. The CDR3 loop reads CASGPGGWTTNEKLFF. CDR3 nucleotide sequence: TGCGCCAGCGGCCCAGGGGGCTGGACAACTAATGAAAAACTGTTTTTT. The whole variable domain, filled in from reference TRBV5-1 and TRBJ1-4, reads KAGVTQTPRYLIKTRGQQVTLSCSPISGHRSVSWYQQTPGQGLQFLFEYFSETQRNKGNFPGRFSGRQFSNSRSEMNVSTLELGDSALYLCASGPGGWTTNEKLFFGSGTQLSVL.

In this sample, this clonotype turned up a few times. The J gene is TRBJ1-2, the V gene TRBV20-1; D uncertain. The V gene lost 0 bases and the J gene lost 4 bases, with 15 bases spanning the gap. CDR1 is DFQATT and CDR2 is SNEGSKA in the germline V gene (reference sequence). The CDR3 length is 15 residues. The CDR3 coding sequence is TGCAGTGCTAGAGACCGGACCTCTCGGGTCTATGGCTACACCTTC. Translating gives CSARDRTSRVYGYTF.

This clonotype came up a few times. The chain employs TRBV24-1 and TRBJ2-5; TRBD1 aligns across 9 bases. V gave up 7 bases and J gave up 5 bases; unmatched junction bases: 10. CDR1 is KGHDR and CDR2 is SFDVKD in the germline V gene. The CDR3 has 15 residues. This CDR3 reads CATSQGQGGGETQYF. The CDR3 region has the DNA TGTGCCACCAGCCAGGGACAGGGAGGGGGCGAGACCCAGTACTTC.

V is TRBV29-1 and J is TRBJ2-1, with TRBD2 identical over 10 bases. This CDR3 has 16 amino acids. Germline CDR1 SQVTM, CDR2 ANQGSEA. V dropped 2 bases and J dropped 5; count of bases not matched to a gene: 9. The CDR3 nucleotides read TGCAGCGTTGAATTCCTAGCGGGGGCCCCAAACAATGAGCAGTTCTTC. Translating it yields CSVEFLAGAPNNEQFF.

The V gene is TRBV12-3 or TRBV12-4, the J gene TRBJ1-1, with TRBD1 identical over 7 bases. The CDR3 has 13 residues. Trimming cost V 6 bases and J 6 bases; bases outside gene matches: 7. CDR3 sequence reads: CASSVRGGAEAFF. The CDR3 DNA reads TGTGCCAGCAGCGTCAGGGGGGGCGCTGAAGCTTTCTTT.

This clonotype was detected a few times. The chain employs TRBV4-1 and TRBJ1-5; tentative D call: TRBD1 (5 bases). The CDR3 is 15 residues long. Trimming removed 1 base at V and 3 bases at J, with 10 bases between. The germline CDR1 and CDR2 sequences are MGHRA and YSYEKL. The CDR3 coding sequence is TGCGCCAGCAGCCAAGTACGGGGCTTCAATCAGCCCCAGCATTTT. It is translated as CASSQVRGFNQPQHF.